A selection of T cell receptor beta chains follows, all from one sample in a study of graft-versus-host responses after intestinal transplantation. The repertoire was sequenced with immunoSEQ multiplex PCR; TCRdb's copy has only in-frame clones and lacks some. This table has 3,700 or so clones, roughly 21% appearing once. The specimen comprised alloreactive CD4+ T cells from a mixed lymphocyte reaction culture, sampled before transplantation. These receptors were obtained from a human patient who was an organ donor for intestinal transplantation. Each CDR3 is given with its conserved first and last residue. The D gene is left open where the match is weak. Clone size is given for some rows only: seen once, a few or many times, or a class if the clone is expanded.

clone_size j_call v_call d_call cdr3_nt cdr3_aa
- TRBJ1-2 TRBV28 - TGTGCCAGCAGCGACAGGATCTATGGCTACACCTTC CASSDRIYGYTF
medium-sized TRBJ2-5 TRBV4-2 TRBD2 TGTGCCAGCAGCCAGGGAGGACTAGCGGGGGGAGCGCAAGAGACCCAGTACTTC CASSQGGLAGGAQETQYF
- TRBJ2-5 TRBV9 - TGTGCCAGCAGCGTAGGTACGGGGTGGGGAGAGACCCAGTACTTC CASSVGTGWGETQYF
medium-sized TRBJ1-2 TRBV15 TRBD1 TGTGCCACCAGCTACCTCCCACACAGGGGGCTTCATGGCTACACCTTC CATSYLPHRGLHGYTF
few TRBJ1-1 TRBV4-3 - TGCGCCAGCAGCCAAGGACAGAACACTGAAGCTTTCTTT CASSQGQNTEAFF
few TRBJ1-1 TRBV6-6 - TGTGCCAGCAGTAGAGCGGGAAACAGGGCCGGAGAAGCTTTCTTT CASSRAGNRAGEAFF
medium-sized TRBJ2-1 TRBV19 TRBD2 TGTGCCAGTAGGGTAGCGGGGGTTCGCAATGAGCAGTTCTTC CASRVAGVRNEQFF
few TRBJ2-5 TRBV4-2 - TGTGCCAGCAGCCAAGATGGGGTGGGAACAGGGTGGGCCCAAGAGACCCAGTACTTC CASSQDGVGTGWAQETQYF
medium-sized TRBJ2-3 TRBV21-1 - TGTGCCAGCAGCAAAGCGTCGGGCAGGGACACAGATACGCAGTATTTT CASSKASGRDTDTQYF
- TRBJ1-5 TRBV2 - TGTGCCAGCAGTGAATCGTCAGGGGATCAGCCCCAGCATTTT CASSESSGDQPQHF